This T cell receptor (beta chain) was sequenced for a study of OX40 agonist ivuxolimab in advanced cancers. About the research overall: From roughly 20 to 85 years was the age range, with a mean of around 54 years, and around 83% were male.

The V end was cut by 3 bases, the J end by 1 base, with 7 bases between. Germline lookup yields CDR1 SGHTA and CDR2 FQGTGA. The CDR3 spans 14 residues. With regard to this clone: Its target is not known.

Sequencing was performed with immunoSEQ multiplex PCR; in TCRdb, only in-frame clones are kept and a portion is missing. The sample records roughly 92,000 clones, 90% being singletons. Broader study findings: Expanded peripheral T cells had an undetermined antigen specificity. Clonal expansion in partial responders at 0.1-3.0 mg/kg ranked among the lowest.

The J gene is TRBJ2-1, the V gene TRBV7-3; no clear D. The source material was CD4+ or CD8+ T cells sorted from blood, sampled in a trial of the OX40 agonist ivuxolimab. The clonotype comes from an adult with an advanced solid tumor such as melanoma, head and neck, liver or kidney cancer. The CDR3 is CASSLSASYNEQFF. The CDR3, as DNA: TGTGCCAGCAGCTTGTCGGCGTCCTACAATGAGCAGTTCTTC.